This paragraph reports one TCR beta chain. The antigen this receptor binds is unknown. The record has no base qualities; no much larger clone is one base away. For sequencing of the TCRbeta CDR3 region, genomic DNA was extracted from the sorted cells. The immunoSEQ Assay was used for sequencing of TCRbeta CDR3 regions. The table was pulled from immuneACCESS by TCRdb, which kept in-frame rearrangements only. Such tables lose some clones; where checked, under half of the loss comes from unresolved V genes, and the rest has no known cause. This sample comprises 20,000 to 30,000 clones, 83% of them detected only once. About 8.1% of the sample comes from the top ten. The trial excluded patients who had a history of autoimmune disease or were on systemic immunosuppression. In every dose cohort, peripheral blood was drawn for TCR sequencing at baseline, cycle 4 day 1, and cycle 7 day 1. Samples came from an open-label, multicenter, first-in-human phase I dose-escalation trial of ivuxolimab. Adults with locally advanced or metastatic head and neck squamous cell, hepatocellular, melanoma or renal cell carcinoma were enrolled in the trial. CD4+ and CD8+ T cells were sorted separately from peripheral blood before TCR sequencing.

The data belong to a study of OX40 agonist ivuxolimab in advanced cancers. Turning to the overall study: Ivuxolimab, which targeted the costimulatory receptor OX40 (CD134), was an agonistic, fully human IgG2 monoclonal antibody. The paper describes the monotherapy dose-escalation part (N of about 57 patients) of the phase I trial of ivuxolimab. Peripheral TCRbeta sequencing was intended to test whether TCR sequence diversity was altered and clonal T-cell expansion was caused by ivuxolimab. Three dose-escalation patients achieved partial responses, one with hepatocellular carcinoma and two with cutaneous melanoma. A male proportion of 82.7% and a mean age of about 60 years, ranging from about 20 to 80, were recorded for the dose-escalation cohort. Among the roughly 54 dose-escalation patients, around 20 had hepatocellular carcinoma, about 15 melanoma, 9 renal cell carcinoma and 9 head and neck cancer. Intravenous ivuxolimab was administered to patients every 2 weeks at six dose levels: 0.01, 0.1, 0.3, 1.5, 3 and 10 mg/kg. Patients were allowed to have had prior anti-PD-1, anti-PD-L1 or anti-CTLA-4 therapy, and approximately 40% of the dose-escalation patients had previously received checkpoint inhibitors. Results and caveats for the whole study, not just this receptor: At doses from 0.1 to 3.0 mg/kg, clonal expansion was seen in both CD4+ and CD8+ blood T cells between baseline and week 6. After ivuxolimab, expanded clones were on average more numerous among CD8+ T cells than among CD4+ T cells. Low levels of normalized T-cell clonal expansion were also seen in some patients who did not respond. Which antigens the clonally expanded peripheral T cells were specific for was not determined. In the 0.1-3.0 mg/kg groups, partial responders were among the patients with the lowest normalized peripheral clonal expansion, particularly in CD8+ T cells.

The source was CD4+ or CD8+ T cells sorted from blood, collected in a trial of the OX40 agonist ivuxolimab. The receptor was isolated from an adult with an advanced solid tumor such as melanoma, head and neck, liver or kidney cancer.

The base sequence is TGTGCCAGCAGCCACCCCCTAGAGGGGGCCGGTGAAAAACTGTTTTTT. Translated, it gives CASSHPLEGAGEKLFF. The rearrangement combines TRBV11-2 with TRBJ1-4, and TRBD1 aligns with 7 junction nucleotides. The CDR3 runs 16 residues from the cysteine to the phenylalanine. Of all the DNA, just the CDR3 is kept, 48 bases in frame from base 1. The germline V gene supplies CDR1 SGHAT and CDR2 FQNNGV. Trimming accounts for 5 bases at V and 7 bases at J, while the number of junction bases matched to no gene is 13.